The 9 T cell receptor beta chains below were found in one sample sequenced in a study of cytomegalovirus exposure and HLA in healthy donors. The PCR employed 60 Vbeta primers together with 13 Jbeta primers. Clones were sequenced by immunoSEQ multiplex PCR, and TCRdb holds only the in-frame ones, with some missing. This sample has approximately 100,000 clones; about 75% occur once, and the top ten carry about 14%. Sequenced material: PBMCs. These receptors all stem from a male donor in good health and CMV-seropositive.

This clone was detected only once. This chain joins TRBV4-1 and TRBJ2-7; 11 nucleotides line up with TRBD2. Losses at the gene ends were 0 bases for V and 2 bases for J; bases not matched to a gene: 3. The germline V gene encodes CDR1 MGHRA and CDR2 YSYEKL. The CDR3 is made up of 16 amino acids. CDR3 residues: CASSQETSGGPYEQYF. Here the CDR3 DNA reads TGCGCCAGCAGCCAAGAAACTAGCGGGGGCCCCTACGAGCAGTACTTC.

In DNA, the CDR3 is TGTGCCAGCAGTAGGGGGGGCTCCTACAATGAGCAGTTCTTC. Amino acid sequence: CASSRGGSYNEQFF. V is TRBV6-5 and J is TRBJ2-1, with D possibly TRBD2 on 7 matching bases. Germline CDR1 is MNHEY and CDR2 is SVGAGI. This CDR3 comprises 14 residues. Trimming left V 5 bases short and J 0 bases short, with 8 bases between.

The chain joins TRBV10-1 to TRBJ2-2; 13 nucleotides agree with TRBD2. Germline-derived CDR1 and CDR2 are WNHNN and SYGVQD (reference sequence). The CDR3 length is 17 residues. Unmatched junction bases numbered 8, after V lost 4 bases and J lost 6 bases. The CDR3 DNA follows: TGCGCCAGCAGTGGCCCGGGACTAGCGGGGATGGCCGGGGAGCTGTTTTTT. Translating gives CASSGPGLAGMAGELFF.

The chain joins TRBV10-3 to TRBJ2-1; 10 bases line up with TRBD1. V dropped 0 bases and J dropped 4; count of bases not matched to a gene: 6. CDR1 and CDR2 from the germline V gene are ENHRY and SYGVKD. The CDR3 has 17 residues. The chain's CDR3 is CAISESGTGARYNEQFF. CDR3 nucleotide sequence: TGTGCCATCAGTGAGTCAGGGACAGGGGCGCGATACAATGAGCAGTTCTTC.

Only one count was recorded for this clone. J is TRBJ2-3 and V is TRBV19; possible D gene TRBD1, 6 bases. Germline CDR1 and CDR2: LNHDA and SQIVND (reference sequence). The V end lost 5 bases, the J end lost 5 bases, and 17 bases lay between the germline ends. The CDR3 totals 15 residues. The CDR3 sequence is CASSQWGQEGDTQYF. The CDR3 DNA sequence: TGTGCCAGTAGTCAGTGGGGACAAGAGGGAGATACGCAGTATTTT. The variable domain in full, with the rest retrieved from reference TRBV19 and TRBJ2-3, is DGGITQSPKYLFRKEGQNVTLSCEQNLNHDAMYWYRQDPGQGLRLIYYSQIVNDFQKGDIAEGYSVSREKKESFPLTVTSAQKNPTAFYLCASSQWGQEGDTQYFGPGTRLTVL.

This clone was seen a few times. The chain uses TRBV11-3 and TRBJ2-7; D is uncertain. Germline CDR1 SGHNT, CDR2 YENEEA. This CDR3 contains 13 residues. Trimming took 0 bases from V and 2 from J, leaving 5 bases between them. CDR3 sequence: CASSLEVAYEQYF. CDR3 coding DNA: TGTGCCAGCAGCTTAGAAGTAGCCTACGAGCAGTACTTC. The variable domain in full, completed from reference TRBV11-3 and TRBJ2-7, reads EAGVVQSPRYKIIEKKQPVAFWCNPISGHNTLYWYLQNLGQGPELLIRYENEEAVDDSQLPKDRFSAERLKGVDSTLKIQPAELGDSAVYLCASSLEVAYEQYFGPGTRLTVT.

The chain recombines TRBV28 with TRBJ1-3; D is undetermined. V lost 4 bases, J lost 6 bases, and 22 bases lay in between. The V gene's germline CDR1 is MDHEN and CDR2 SYDVKM. This CDR3 comprises 17 residues. In DNA, the CDR3 is TGTGCCAGCAGTTCCCTATTCGCAGGAAGGTCCGCAAACACCATATATTTT. As protein: CASSSLFAGRSANTIYF. The full variable domain, with the rest looked up from reference TRBV28 and TRBJ1-3, is DVKVTQSSRYLVKRTGEKVFLECVQDMDHENMFWYRQDPGLGLRLIYFSYDVKMKEKGDIPEGYSVSREKKERFSLILESASTNQTSMYLCASSSLFAGRSANTIYFGEGSWLTVV.

The chain couples TRBV7-2 to TRBJ2-1; TRBD2 agrees at 7 bases. V lost 7 bases and J lost 7; bases outside the gene matches: 10. Germline CDR1 and CDR2: SGHTA and FQGNSA. This CDR3 has 14 amino acids. Here the CDR3 DNA reads TGTGCCAGCACCAAGGACTGGGGAGGGAATGAGCAGTTCTTC. This sequence encodes CASTKDWGGNEQFF.

The V and J genes are TRBV29-1 and TRBJ1-1; 7 positions match TRBD1. The CDR3 is 16 amino acids. V lost 7 bases and J lost 4; bases outside the gene matches: 18. From germline, CDR1 is SQVTM and CDR2 ANQGSEA. CDR3 in DNA: TGCAGCGCGGGGGAGGCGTCAGGGGGGCGATCCACTGAAGCTTTCTTT. Its translation is CSAGEASGGRSTEAFF.